The clone carrying this T cell receptor (beta chain) was counted between two and nine times. Its antigen is not known. This table comes from immunoSEQ multiplex PCR, and its TCRdb copy is limited to in-frame clones, with some not included. The sample records about 770,000 clones, 72% being singletons. Among the donors, all were Caucasian adults who lived in Nashville, Tennessee. This sample is drawn from a study of shared clonotypes between healthy human individuals. Study summary: Each donor's CD8 memory used one plate, CD8 naive two, each CD4 subset three. Points from the study as a whole: On the whole, naive subsets had larger estimated richness than memory subsets had.

The CDR3 runs to 16 residues. V was pared by 0 bases and J by 2 bases, with 15 bases between. Per the germline V gene, CDR1 is SGHRS and CDR2 is YFSETQ. This chain joins TRBV5-1 and TRBJ2-7, with D perhaps matching TRBD2 (5 bases). The sequencing sample was made of memory CD4+ T cells sorted from blood. This sample's subset: CD45RA-negative fraction. This receptor was taken from a woman aged 25 to 39 in good health. CDR3 DNA: TGCGCCAGCAGCTTGGTCCATACTAGTGAGACCTACGAGCAGTACTTC. This codes for CASSLVHTSETYEQYF.